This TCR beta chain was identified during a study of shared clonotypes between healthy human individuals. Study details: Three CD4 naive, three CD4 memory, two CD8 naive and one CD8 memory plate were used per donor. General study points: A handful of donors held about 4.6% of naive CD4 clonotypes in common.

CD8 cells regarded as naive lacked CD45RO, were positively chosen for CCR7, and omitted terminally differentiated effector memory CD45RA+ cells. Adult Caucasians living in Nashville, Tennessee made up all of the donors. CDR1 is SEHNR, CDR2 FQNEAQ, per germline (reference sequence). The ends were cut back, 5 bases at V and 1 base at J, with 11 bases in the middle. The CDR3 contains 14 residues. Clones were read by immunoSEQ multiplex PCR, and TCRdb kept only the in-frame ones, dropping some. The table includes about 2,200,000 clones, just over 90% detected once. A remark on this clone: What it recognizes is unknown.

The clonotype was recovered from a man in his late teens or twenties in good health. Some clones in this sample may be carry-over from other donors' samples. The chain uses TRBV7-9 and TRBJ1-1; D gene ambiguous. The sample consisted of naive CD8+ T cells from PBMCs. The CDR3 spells CASSLPVSNTEAFF. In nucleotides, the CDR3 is TGTGCCAGCAGCCTACCTGTGTCGAACACTGAAGCTTTCTTT.